A selection of T cell receptor beta chains follows, all from one sample in a study of CD8 T cells in Susac syndrome. TCRdb passed the immunoSEQ multiplex PCR reads through MiXCR, listing each CDR3 protein once. The data show over 350,000 distinct CDR3 sequences, with approximately 85% seen just once and under 0.15% held by the top ten. Sequences were obtained from CD8+ T cells from PBMCs. The receptors stem from a human donor with multiple sclerosis. Both conserved end residues are part of each CDR3. Fields, in order: V gene, D gene, J gene, clone size, CDR3 DNA, CDR3 protein. D genes are given only for firm matches. Rows give clone size only sometimes, using once, few, many, or a class for an expanded clone.

v_call: TRBV12-3/TRBV12-4
d_call: NA
j_call: TRBJ2-1
clone_size: NA
cdr3_nt: TGTGCCAGCAGTTCCCAAATGGGGGGAAATGAGCAGTTCTTC
cdr3_aa: CASSSQMGGNEQFF

v_call: TRBV4-1
d_call: NA
j_call: TRBJ2-2
clone_size: once
cdr3_nt: TGCGCCAGCAAGGGGGGACCGAACACCGGGGAGCTGTTTTTT
cdr3_aa: CASKGGPNTGELFF

v_call: TRBV14
d_call: NA
j_call: TRBJ2-7
clone_size: NA
cdr3_nt: TGTGCCAGCAGCCAAGCGCAGTGGGCAGGGTTATACGAGCAGTACTTC
cdr3_aa: CASSQAQWAGLYEQYF

v_call: TRBV16
d_call: NA
j_call: TRBJ2-2
clone_size: NA
cdr3_nt: TGTGCCAGCAGCCAATCGGGGCCCACCGGGGAGCTGTTTTTT
cdr3_aa: CASSQSGPTGELFF

v_call: TRBV6-5
d_call: TRBD2
j_call: TRBJ2-5
clone_size: NA
cdr3_nt: TGTGCCAGCAGTTACTCGGCTAGCGGGAGCATGGAGACCCAGTACTTC
cdr3_aa: CASSYSASGSMETQYF

v_call: TRBV7-9
d_call: TRBD1
j_call: TRBJ2-6
clone_size: NA
cdr3_nt: TGTGCCAGCAGCACAACGAGGGACAGGGGTTTGGTGGGGGCCGACGTCCTGACTTTC
cdr3_aa: CASSTTRDRGLVGADVLTF

v_call: TRBV4-1
d_call: NA
j_call: TRBJ1-2
clone_size: NA
cdr3_nt: TGCGCCAGCAGCCACTATACAGGTGCGGGCTATGGCTACACCTTC
cdr3_aa: CASSHYTGAGYGYTF

v_call: TRBV3-1
d_call: NA
j_call: TRBJ2-7
clone_size: NA
cdr3_nt: TGTGCCAGCAGCCAAGTGGGGGGCGTCTACGAGCAGTACTTC
cdr3_aa: CASSQVGGVYEQYF

v_call: TRBV7-8
d_call: NA
j_call: TRBJ1-1
clone_size: NA
cdr3_nt: TGTGCCAGCAGCCCAGGCTGGGGGAACACTGAAGCTTTCTTT
cdr3_aa: CASSPGWGNTEAFF

v_call: TRBV5-1
d_call: NA
j_call: TRBJ2-7
clone_size: NA
cdr3_nt: TGCGCCAGCAGCTGGGCCATTAGGGGCAGCAGCTACGAGCAGTACTTC
cdr3_aa: CASSWAIRGSSYEQYF

v_call: TRBV29-1
d_call: TRBD1
j_call: TRBJ1-1
clone_size: NA
cdr3_nt: TGCAGCGTTGAAGAGACAGGGGGAGTGGCTGAAGCTTTCTTT
cdr3_aa: CSVEETGGVAEAFF

v_call: TRBV27
d_call: NA
j_call: TRBJ1-5
clone_size: NA
cdr3_nt: TGTGCCAGCAGTTGGGGACGACACTATCAGCCCCAGCATTTT
cdr3_aa: CASSWGRHYQPQHF

v_call: TRBV30
d_call: NA
j_call: TRBJ2-7
clone_size: NA
cdr3_nt: TGTGCCTGGAGGGAGGGCTACGAGCAGTACTTC
cdr3_aa: CAWREGYEQYF

v_call: TRBV12-3/TRBV12-4
d_call: TRBD2
j_call: TRBJ2-7
clone_size: NA
cdr3_nt: TGTGCCAGCAGTGAGACTAGCAACGAGCAGTACTTC
cdr3_aa: CASSETSNEQYF

v_call: TRBV6-4
d_call: TRBD1
j_call: TRBJ2-6
clone_size: NA
cdr3_nt: TGTGCTAGCGGGACAGGGGGCTCTGGGGCCAACGTCCCGACTTTC
cdr3_aa: CASGTGGSGANVPTF

v_call: TRBV2
d_call: NA
j_call: TRBJ2-1
clone_size: once
cdr3_nt: TGTGCCAGCAGTGTACCCCCCGGAGGGGGCGCGGGAAATGAGCAGTTCTTC
cdr3_aa: CASSVPPGGGAGNEQFF

v_call: TRBV7-2
d_call: TRBD2
j_call: TRBJ2-3
clone_size: NA
cdr3_nt: TGTGCCAGCAGCCCACCACTAGCGCCCACCACGGATACGCAGTATTTT
cdr3_aa: CASSPPLAPTTDTQYF

v_call: TRBV6-1
d_call: TRBD1
j_call: TRBJ2-1
clone_size: NA
cdr3_nt: TGTGCCAGTCTCCCAACGGGCGCGACAGGGGAAATAAGGGATGAGCAGTTCTTC
cdr3_aa: CASLPTGATGEIRDEQFF

v_call: TRBV12-3/TRBV12-4
d_call: NA
j_call: TRBJ2-7
clone_size: NA
cdr3_nt: TGTGCCAGCAGTTTGGTGTTCTCGGCAGGGGCGACCTCCTACGAGCAGTACTTC
cdr3_aa: CASSLVFSAGATSYEQYF

v_call: TRBV27
d_call: TRBD2
j_call: TRBJ2-7
clone_size: NA
cdr3_nt: TGTGCCAGCAGTTTTTCGGTAGCGGGAGCATCCTACGAGCAGTACTTC
cdr3_aa: CASSFSVAGASYEQYF

v_call: TRBV29-1
d_call: NA
j_call: TRBJ1-1
clone_size: NA
cdr3_nt: TGCAGCGTTGCAGAGGGAGTGCTGACTATTAACACTGAAGCTTTCTTT
cdr3_aa: CSVAEGVLTINTEAFF

v_call: TRBV7-8
d_call: TRBD2
j_call: TRBJ2-2
clone_size: NA
cdr3_nt: TGTGCCAGCCCTACCGACGGGGAGGGAAACACCGGGGAGCTGTTTTTT
cdr3_aa: CASPTDGEGNTGELFF

v_call: TRBV7-9
d_call: NA
j_call: TRBJ2-1
clone_size: NA
cdr3_nt: TGTGCCAGCAGCCGGACTATGCGCTCCTACAATGAGCAGTTCTTC
cdr3_aa: CASSRTMRSYNEQFF

v_call: TRBV20-1
d_call: TRBD2
j_call: TRBJ2-1
clone_size: NA
cdr3_nt: TGCAGTGCTAGAGATATACTAGCGGCTGTGGATGAGCAGTTCTTC
cdr3_aa: CSARDILAAVDEQFF

v_call: TRBV11-2
d_call: NA
j_call: TRBJ1-1
clone_size: NA
cdr3_nt: TGTGCCAGCAGTTTTTGGGCCAAGGAGACGATATTCACTGAAGCTTTCTTT
cdr3_aa: CASSFWAKETIFTEAFF

v_call: TRBV7-6
d_call: NA
j_call: TRBJ2-6
clone_size: NA
cdr3_nt: TGTGCCGCAGGGCAGTACGACTCTGGGGCCAACGTCCTGACTTTC
cdr3_aa: CAAGQYDSGANVLTF

v_call: TRBV9
d_call: TRBD2
j_call: TRBJ2-1
clone_size: NA
cdr3_nt: TGTGCCAGCAGCGTCGGTTCAGCGGGAGGGCCGGGTGAGCAGTTCTTC
cdr3_aa: CASSVGSAGGPGEQFF

v_call: TRBV4-1
d_call: NA
j_call: TRBJ2-2
clone_size: once
cdr3_nt: TGCGCCAGCAGCCGAGTAGGGGGAGCCGGGGAGCTGTTTTTT
cdr3_aa: CASSRVGGAGELFF

v_call: TRBV6-5
d_call: NA
j_call: TRBJ2-5
clone_size: once
cdr3_nt: TGTGCCAGCAGTTACTCATGGGGATCCTCTCAAGAGACCCAGTACTTC
cdr3_aa: CASSYSWGSSQETQYF